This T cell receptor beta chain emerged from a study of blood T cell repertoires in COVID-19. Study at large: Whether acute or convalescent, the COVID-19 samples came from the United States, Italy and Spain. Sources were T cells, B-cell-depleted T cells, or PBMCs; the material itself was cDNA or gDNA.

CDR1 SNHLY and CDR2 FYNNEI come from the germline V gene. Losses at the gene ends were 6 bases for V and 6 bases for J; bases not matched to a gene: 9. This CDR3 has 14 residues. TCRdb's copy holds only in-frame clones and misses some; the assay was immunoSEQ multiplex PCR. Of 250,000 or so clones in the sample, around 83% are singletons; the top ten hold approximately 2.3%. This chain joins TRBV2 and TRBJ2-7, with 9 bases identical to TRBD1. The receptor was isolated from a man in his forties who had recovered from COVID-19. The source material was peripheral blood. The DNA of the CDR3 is TGTGCCAGCAGGCCGGGACAGGGAGGACTCGAGCAGTACTTC. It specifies CASRPGQGGLEQYF.